This TCR beta chain was identified during a study of T cell responses to AZD1222 COVID-19 vaccine. Study-wide context: Pooling covered second doses at about 4 or about 12 weeks.

Study-wide findings and caveats: CD4 TCRs linked to vaccination spanned spike, dominating at 160-218 and 743-854. Clonal diversity was possibly underestimated, and the donors were mostly white British, with more females.

Clones were sequenced by immunoSEQ multiplex PCR, and TCRdb holds only the in-frame ones, with some missing. The repertoire consists of roughly 77,000 clones, with 85% to 95% occurring once and the leading ten covering roughly 5.6%. About this clone itself: No antigen is known for it.

The sample in question was peripheral blood, obtained on day 0 of AZD1222 vaccination. The receptor's source is an adult in good health.

This CDR3 reads CASSLVGQSSYGYTF. In DNA form, the CDR3 reads TGTGCCAGCAGCTTAGTTGGACAGTCCTCTTATGGCTACACCTTC. The J gene is TRBJ1-2, the V gene TRBV7-2; tentative D call: TRBD1 (6 bases). Trimming removed 1 base from V and 5 bases from J, with 14 bases in between. Germline V gives CDR1 SGHTA, CDR2 FQGNSA. The CDR3 length is 15 residues.